The 32 T cell receptor beta chains below all came from one sample that was sequenced in a study of Ad26.COV2.S vaccination and SARS-CoV-2 variants. Using immunoSEQ multiplex PCR, the repertoire was profiled, and TCRdb retains in-frame clones only, with some absent. Here the sample spans 120,000 to 150,000 clones, 80% to 90% being singletons. This material consisted of peripheral blood, taken after recovery from COVID-19. The receptor source for this set is a human donor who had recovered from COVID-19.

The V call is TRBV11-2, the J call TRBJ2-7; D might be TRBD1 or TRBD2, each matching 7 bases. Germline CDR1 is SGHAT and CDR2 is FQNNGV. The CDR3 has 16 amino acids. The V end was cut by 2 bases, the J end by 0 bases, with 14 bases between. The CDR3 is CASSLQAGQSSYEQYF. CDR3 nucleotides: TGTGCCAGCAGCTTACAAGCGGGACAGTCCTCCTACGAGCAGTACTTC.

The chain recombines TRBV2 with TRBJ2-7; 8 bases are shared with TRBD1. This CDR3 region has 14 residues. Losses at the gene ends were 5 bases for V and 2 bases for J; bases not matched to a gene: 5. The germline gives CDR1 SNHLY, CDR2 FYNNEI. The DNA for the CDR3 is TGTGCCAGCAGTCCGACAGGGGCAACCTACGAGCAGTACTTC. This translates into CASSPTGATYEQYF.

This clone was counted a few times. The chain couples TRBV12-3 or TRBV12-4 to TRBJ2-7; D gene unclear. This CDR3 spans 12 amino acids. Trimming removed 7 bases from V and 7 bases from J, with 14 bases in between. The CDR3 bases are TGTGCCAGCACCTTTGGGCTGGGGGAGCAGTACTTC. It specifies CASTFGLGEQYF.

As DNA, the CDR3 is TGCGCCAGCAGCCAAGATCGGCAGGGTCCTGGAAACACCATATATTTT. It specifies CASSQDRQGPGNTIYF. The V gene is TRBV4-3, the J gene TRBJ1-3; TRBD1 is a possible D gene (5 bases). The germline gives CDR1 LGHNA, CDR2 YSLEER. This CDR3 comprises 16 residues. V lost 0 bases and J lost 2, with 11 bases in between.

V is TRBV4-3 and J is TRBJ1-3; D gene uncertain. Germline lookup yields CDR1 LGHNA and CDR2 YSLEER. This CDR3 region has 16 residues. V lost 0 bases, J lost 0 bases, and 9 bases lay in between. This chain's CDR3 is CASSQDLGSSGNTIYF. The CDR3 region has the DNA TGCGCCAGCAGCCAAGATCTGGGGAGCTCTGGAAACACCATATATTTT.

In its sample, this clone was seen once. The rearrangement joins TRBV9 to TRBJ2-3; 8 bases are shared with TRBD2. The junction had 5 bases not matched to a gene; V was cut back by 0 bases and J by 2 bases. CDR3 length: 16 amino acids. Germline lookup yields CDR1 SGDLS and CDR2 YYNGEE. The CDR3 is CASSVDGGRTTDTQYF. The DNA for the CDR3 is TGTGCCAGCAGCGTAGACGGCGGGAGGACCACAGATACGCAGTATTTT.

The chain is built from TRBV7-9 and TRBJ2-2; 7 bases fit TRBD2. Germline CDR1 reads SEHNR; CDR2 reads FQNEAQ (reference sequence). Trimming cost V 5 bases and J 3 bases; bases outside gene matches: 9. CDR3 length: 16 amino acids. The CDR3 DNA sequence: TGTGCCAGCAGCCCCAGGCGGGACTACCACACCGGGGAGCTGTTTTTT. Translated, it gives CASSPRRDYHTGELFF.

In its sample, this clone was seen once. The rearrangement joins TRBV28 to TRBJ1-5, with D hard to call. CDR3 length equals 14 residues. Germline V lookup: CDR1 MDHEN, CDR2 SYDVKM. Trimming shortened V by 7 bases and J by 0 bases, and 10 bases separated the two germline ends. CDR3 region: CASTSTASNQPQHF. CDR3 nucleotide sequence: TGTGCCAGCACCTCGACGGCTAGCAATCAGCCCCAGCATTTT.

The chain uses TRBV4-1 and TRBJ2-7; 8 bases match TRBD1. This CDR3 region has 16 residues. The V gene's germline CDR1 is MGHRA and CDR2 YSYEKL. V lost 4 bases, J lost 1 base, and 9 bases stayed unmatched. CDR3 bases: TGCGCCAGCAGCCCTCGACCAAGGACAGGGTCCTACGAGCAGTACTTC. This sequence encodes CASSPRPRTGSYEQYF.

The V and J genes are TRBV18 and TRBJ1-2; D remains ambiguous. The CDR3 consists of 14 residues. The germline V gene encodes CDR1 KGHSH and CDR2 LQKENI. Deletions cut 3 bases from V and 4 bases from J, with 12 bases between. CDR3 in DNA: TGTGCCAGCTCACCGGACGGATCAGCCTATGGCTACACCTTC. Translated, it gives CASSPDGSAYGYTF.

The chain couples TRBV19 to TRBJ2-1, with 8 bases matching TRBD1. Unmatched junction bases numbered 4, after V lost 5 bases and J lost 7 bases. CDR1 is LNHDA and CDR2 is SQIVND in the germline V gene (reference sequence). CDR3 length: 13 residues. This chain's CDR3 is CASSLTGENEQFF. The CDR3 DNA reads TGTGCCAGTAGTCTGACAGGGGAAAATGAGCAGTTCTTC.

V usage is TRBV28 and J usage is TRBJ2-7; maybe TRBD1 (5 bases). The CDR3 totals 11 residues. Germline lookup yields CDR1 MDHEN and CDR2 SYDVKM. V was shortened by 7 bases and J by 3 bases, with 7 bases between the two germline ends. Written as DNA, the CDR3 is TGTGCCAGCATGACAGTCTACGAGCAGTACTTC. Encoded protein: CASMTVYEQYF.

The CDR3 DNA sequence: TGCGCCAGCAGCTCCCACTCCGAGCAGTACTTC. Its protein product is CASSSHSEQYF. The rearrangement joins TRBV4-1 to TRBJ2-7; D remains unclear. V was trimmed by 5 bases and J by 6 bases, leaving 8 bases between them. Germline CDR1 MGHRA, CDR2 YSYEKL. The CDR3 is made up of 11 amino acids.

The chain links TRBV27 to TRBJ2-1; D may be TRBD2 (6 bases). Germline CDR1 is MNHEY and CDR2 is SMNVEV (reference sequence). The CDR3 extends over 12 amino acids. Trimming took 6 bases from V and 10 from J, leaving 13 bases between them. CDR3 sequence reads: CASSPPGLEQFF. CDR3 bases: TGTGCCAGCAGCCCACCGGGACTCGAGCAGTTCTTC.

In DNA form, the CDR3 reads TGTGCCAGCAGCCAAGGGATGGCGGGACCGTCATACACTGAAGCTTTCTTT. The encoded protein is CASSQGMAGPSYTEAFF. The J gene is TRBJ1-1, the V gene TRBV3-1 (or the pseudogene TRBV3-2), with D possibly being TRBD1 (5 bases). This CDR3 has 17 residues. Germline V gene lookup returns CDR1 LGHDT and CDR2 YNNKEL (reference sequence). Trimming took 1 base from V and 3 from J, leaving 18 bases between them.

This clone has just one count. The CDR3 protein is CASSSRVFEPLHF. The CDR3 nucleotides are TGTGCCAGCAGTTCCAGGGTTTTCGAACCCCTCCACTTT. The chain links TRBV6-5 to TRBJ1-6, with D possibly being TRBD1 (5 bases). Germline V gene sequence: CDR1 MNHEY, CDR2 SVGAGI. The CDR3 length is 13 residues. V was cut by 4 bases and J by 12 bases, with 13 bases left in between.

This clone was seen more than once but under ten times. CDR3 region: CASSVDGGTFEQYF. For the CDR3, the DNA is TGTGCCAGCAGCGTAGATGGGGGGACGTTTGAGCAGTACTTC. V usage is TRBV9 and J usage is TRBJ2-7; a possible D gene is TRBD2 (6 bases). CDR1 SGDLS and CDR2 YYNGEE come from the germline V gene. The CDR3 spans 14 residues. Trimming cost V 0 bases and J 7 bases, with 14 bases left between them.

This rearrangement joins TRBV24-1 to TRBJ2-7, with D possibly being TRBD2 (6 bases). The V end was cut by 5 bases, the J end by 3 bases, with 10 bases between. CDR3 size: 13 residues. Germline-derived CDR1 and CDR2 are KGHDR and SFDVKD. DNA of the CDR3: TGTGCCACCAGTGCGGAGGGGCTCTACGAGCAGTACTTC. It translates to CATSAEGLYEQYF.

The chain joins TRBV5-4 to TRBJ2-1; 10 nucleotides align to TRBD1. The CDR3 length is 15 residues. After removal of 1 base from V and 7 bases from J, the junction contained 5 bases not matched to a gene. The germline CDR1 and CDR2 sequences are SGHNT and YYREEE (reference sequence). CDR3 nucleotide sequence: TGTGCCAGCAGCTTGTTGGGACAGGGGAAGAATGAGCAGTTCTTC. Its translation: CASSLLGQGKNEQFF.

This chain uses TRBV7-8 with TRBJ2-5; D is undetermined. Trimming shortened V by 5 bases and J by 5 bases, and 9 bases separated the two germline ends. Germline CDR1 reads SGHVS; CDR2 reads FQNEAQ. The CDR3 spans 12 residues. CDR3 loop: CASSRSSETQYF. CDR3 nucleotide sequence: TGTGCCAGCAGCCGGAGCTCGGAGACCCAGTACTTC.

The V call is TRBV9, the J call TRBJ1-1; D is perhaps TRBD1 (6 bases). V gave up 3 bases and J gave up 5 bases, with 11 bases separating them. The CDR3 totals 13 residues. CDR1 is SGDLS and CDR2 is YYNGEE in the germline V gene. The CDR3 DNA sequence: TGTGCCAGCAGCGAAGGGGGGTTGACTGAAGCTTTCTTT. It specifies CASSEGGLTEAFF.

The chain uses TRBV29-1 and TRBJ2-1, with D unclear. The CDR3 consists of 13 residues. Trimming pared 2 bases from V and 6 bases from J, leaving 11 bases between. CDR1 is SQVTM and CDR2 is ANQGSEA in the germline V gene. The CDR3 nucleotides read TGCAGCGTTGAACCCTGGGCTAGCAATGAGCAGTTCTTC. This sequence encodes CSVEPWASNEQFF.

The chain recombines TRBV7-6 with TRBJ2-1; no firm D call. Trimming stripped 3 bases from V and 4 bases from J, with 13 bases between. There are 15 residues in the CDR3. Germline loops: CDR1 SGHVS, CDR2 FNYEAQ. The CDR3 DNA sequence: TGTGCCAGCAGCTTGATAACACTCGGTTACAATGAGCAGTTCTTC. Residues: CASSLITLGYNEQFF.

This sequence joins TRBV20-1 and TRBJ2-3; D might be TRBD2 (6 bases). V was clipped by 3 bases and J by 4 bases, with 14 bases between them. The CDR3 extends over 14 amino acids. Germline V CDR1 and CDR2: DFQATT, SNEGSKA (reference sequence). The CDR3 sequence: CSASGGVGADTQYF. Written as DNA, the CDR3 is TGCAGTGCTAGTGGAGGGGTGGGGGCAGATACGCAGTATTTT.

The chain has TRBV4-1 and TRBJ2-3; 8 nucleotides line up with TRBD2. This CDR3 comprises 15 residues. V dropped 8 bases and J dropped 1; count of bases not matched to a gene: 8. Germline CDR1 MGHRA, CDR2 YSYEKL. CDR3 DNA: TGCGCCAGCCGGCCTGGGCGGGGGGGCACAGATACGCAGTATTTT. It specifies CASRPGRGGTDTQYF.

The chain combines TRBV4-1 with TRBJ1-6; 8 bases are shared with TRBD1. The V gene end was trimmed by 5 bases and the J gene end by 12 bases; junction bases not matched to a gene: 12. The CDR3 is made up of 15 amino acids. Germline CDR1 is MGHRA and CDR2 is YSYEKL. The CDR3 reads CASSVGAGGSEPLHF. The CDR3 DNA reads as TGCGCCAGCAGCGTAGGGGCAGGGGGCTCTGAACCCCTCCACTTT.

This clone was counted between two and nine times. The V and J genes are TRBV7-9 and TRBJ2-1; D perhaps matches TRBD1 (5 bases). Germline V gene sequence: CDR1 SEHNR, CDR2 FQNEAQ (reference sequence). The CDR3 is made up of 12 amino acids. Trimming removed 1 base at V and 8 bases at J, with 6 bases between. CDR3 in amino acids: CASSLVGDEQFF. As DNA, the CDR3 is TGTGCCAGCAGCTTAGTAGGGGATGAGCAGTTCTTC.

The gene calls are TRBV30 and TRBJ2-5; 8 bases align to TRBD1. CDR3 length: 16 residues. V was clipped by 1 base and J by 4 bases; unmatched bases: 11. Germline V gene data show CDR1 as GTSNPN and CDR2 as SVGIG (reference sequence). DNA of the CDR3: TGTGCCTGGAGTGCTTGGGCAGGGGGCTTAAGAGAGACCCAGTACTTC. It codes for CAWSAWAGGLRETQYF.

This chain connects TRBV27 to TRBJ2-3, with D possibly being TRBD1 (5 bases). V lost 8 bases, J lost 0 bases, and 15 bases lay in between. The CDR3 runs 15 residues. Germline CDR1 MNHEY, CDR2 SMNVEV (reference sequence). The CDR3 region has the DNA TGTGCCAGCGGGGCCAGGATTTCTAGCACAGATACGCAGTATTTT. This encodes CASGARISSTDTQYF.

The gene calls are TRBV4-3 and TRBJ2-7; 10 nucleotides align to TRBD1. The CDR3 totals 14 residues. Germline V CDR1 and CDR2: LGHNA, YSLEER. Losses at the gene ends were 2 bases for V and 5 bases for J; bases not matched to a gene: 3. CDR3 region: CASSQRQGADEQYF. The CDR3 region has the DNA TGCGCCAGCAGCCAAAGACAGGGGGCTGACGAGCAGTACTTC.

V is TRBV28 and J is TRBJ2-1; 10 nucleotides align to TRBD2. Trimming at V came to 7 bases and at J to 8 bases, leaving 8 bases not matched to a gene. CDR1 MDHEN and CDR2 SYDVKM come from the germline V gene. The CDR3 runs 14 residues. The CDR3 DNA reads as TGTGCCAGCAAAGAAGCGGGGGGGCCCCATGAGCAGTTCTTC. The encoded protein is CASKEAGGPHEQFF.

The chain uses TRBV5-4 and TRBJ2-3; the match to TRBD1 covers 7 bases. From germline, CDR1 is SGHNT and CDR2 YYREEE (reference sequence). The V segment lost 0 bases and the J segment 2 bases; nucleotides outside the gene matches: 6. The CDR3 has 16 amino acids. Written as DNA, the CDR3 is TGTGCCAGCAGCTTGGCCAAAGGGACAGTCACAGATACGCAGTATTTT. This codes for CASSLAKGTVTDTQYF.